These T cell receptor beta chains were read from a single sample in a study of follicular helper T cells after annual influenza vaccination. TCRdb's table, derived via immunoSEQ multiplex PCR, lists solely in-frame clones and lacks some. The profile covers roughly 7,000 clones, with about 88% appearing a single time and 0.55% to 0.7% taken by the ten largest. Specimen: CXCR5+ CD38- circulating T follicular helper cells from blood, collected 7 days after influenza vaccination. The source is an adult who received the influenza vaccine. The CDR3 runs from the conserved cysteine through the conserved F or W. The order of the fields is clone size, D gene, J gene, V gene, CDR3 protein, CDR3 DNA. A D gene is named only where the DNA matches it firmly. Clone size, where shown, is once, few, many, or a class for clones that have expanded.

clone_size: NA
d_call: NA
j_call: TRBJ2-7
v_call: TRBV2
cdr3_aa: CASSINYEQYF
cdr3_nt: TGTGCCAGCAGTATCAACTACGAGCAGTACTTC

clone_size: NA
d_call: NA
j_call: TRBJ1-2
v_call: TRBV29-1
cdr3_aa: CSVERGNGYGYTF
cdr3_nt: TGCAGCGTTGAACGTGGGAACGGCTATGGCTACACCTTC

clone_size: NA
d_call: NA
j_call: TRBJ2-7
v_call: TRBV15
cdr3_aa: CATSRALAYEQYF
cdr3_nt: TGTGCCACCAGCAGAGCACTAGCTTACGAGCAGTACTTC

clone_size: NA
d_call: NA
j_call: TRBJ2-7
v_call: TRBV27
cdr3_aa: CASSSGTLLDEQYF
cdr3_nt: TGTGCCAGCAGTTCCGGGACTTTGTTGGACGAGCAGTACTTC

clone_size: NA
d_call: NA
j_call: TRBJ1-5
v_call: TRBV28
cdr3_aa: CASISGNQPQHF
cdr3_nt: TGTGCCAGCATCTCGGGCAATCAGCCCCAGCATTTT

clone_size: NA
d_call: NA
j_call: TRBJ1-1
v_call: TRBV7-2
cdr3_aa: CASSTRPGGKNTEAFF
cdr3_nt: TGTGCCAGCAGCACTCGCCCGGGGGGCAAGAACACTGAAGCTTTCTTT

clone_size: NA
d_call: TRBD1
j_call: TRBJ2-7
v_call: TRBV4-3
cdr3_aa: CASSQESTGDLSYEQYF
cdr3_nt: TGCGCCAGCAGCCAAGAATCTACAGGGGATCTCTCCTACGAGCAGTACTTC

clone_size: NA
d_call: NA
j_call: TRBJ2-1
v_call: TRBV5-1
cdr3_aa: CASSLVVNNEQFF
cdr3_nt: TGCGCCAGCAGCTTGGTTGTGAACAATGAGCAGTTCTTC

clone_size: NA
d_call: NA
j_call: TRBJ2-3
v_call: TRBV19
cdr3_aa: CASSIDRPGRDTQYF
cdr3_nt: TGTGCCAGTAGTATAGATCGACCGGGTCGGGATACGCAGTATTTT

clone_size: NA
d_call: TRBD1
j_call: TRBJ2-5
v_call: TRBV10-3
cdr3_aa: CAISTGGGETQYF
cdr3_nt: TGTGCCATCAGTACAGGGGGCGGAGAGACCCAGTACTTC

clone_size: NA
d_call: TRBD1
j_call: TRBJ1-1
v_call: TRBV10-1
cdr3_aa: CASMRQGDTEAFF
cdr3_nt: TGCGCCAGCATGAGACAGGGGGACACTGAAGCTTTCTTT

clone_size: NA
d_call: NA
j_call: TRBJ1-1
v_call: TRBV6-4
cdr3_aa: CASRGPVNTEAFF
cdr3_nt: TGTGCCAGCAGAGGACCGGTGAACACTGAAGCTTTCTTT

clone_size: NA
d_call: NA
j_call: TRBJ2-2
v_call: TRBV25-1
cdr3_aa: CASSEAGELFF
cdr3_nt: TGTGCCAGCAGTGAAGCCGGGGAGCTGTTTTTT

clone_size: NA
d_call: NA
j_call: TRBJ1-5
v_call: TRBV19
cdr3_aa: CASSEKRGTFNQPQHF
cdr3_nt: TGTGCCAGTAGTGAGAAAAGGGGTACTTTCAATCAGCCCCAGCATTTT

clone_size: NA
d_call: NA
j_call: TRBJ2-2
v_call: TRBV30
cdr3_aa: CAWRPGSVGELFF
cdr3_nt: TGTGCCTGGAGGCCAGGATCTGTGGGGGAGCTGTTTTTT

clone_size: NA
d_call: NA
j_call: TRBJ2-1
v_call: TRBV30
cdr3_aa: CAWISNLGFRGANEQFF
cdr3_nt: TGTGCCTGGATTAGCAACCTGGGGTTCCGCGGGGCCAATGAGCAGTTCTTC

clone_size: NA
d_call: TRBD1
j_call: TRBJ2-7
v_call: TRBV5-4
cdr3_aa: CASSLSLGQGYEQYF
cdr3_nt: TGTGCCAGCAGCTTGTCTCTCGGACAGGGGTACGAGCAGTACTTC

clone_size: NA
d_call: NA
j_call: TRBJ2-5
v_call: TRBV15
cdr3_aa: CATSRDPAAQETQYF
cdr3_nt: TGTGCCACCAGCAGAGATCCGGCAGCACAAGAGACCCAGTACTTC

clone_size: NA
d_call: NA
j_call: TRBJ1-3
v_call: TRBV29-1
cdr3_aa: CSVGARGNTIYF
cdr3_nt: TGCAGCGTTGGTGCCAGGGGAAACACCATATATTTT

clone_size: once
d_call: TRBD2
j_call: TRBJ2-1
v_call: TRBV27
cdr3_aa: CASSDGLAGWEQFF
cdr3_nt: TGTGCCAGCAGCGACGGACTAGCGGGATGGGAGCAGTTCTTC

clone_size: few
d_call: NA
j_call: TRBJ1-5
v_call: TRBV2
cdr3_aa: CASILQPDQPQHF
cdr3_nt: TGTGCCAGCATTCTACAGCCAGATCAGCCCCAGCATTTT

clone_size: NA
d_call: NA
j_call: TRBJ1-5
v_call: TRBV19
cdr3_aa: CASSDHRNQPQHF
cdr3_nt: TGTGCCAGTAGTGATCATCGGAATCAGCCCCAGCATTTT

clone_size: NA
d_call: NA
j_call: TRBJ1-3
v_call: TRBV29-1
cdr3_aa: CSVAGNSGNTIYF
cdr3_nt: TGCAGCGTAGCAGGGAATTCTGGAAACACCATATATTTT

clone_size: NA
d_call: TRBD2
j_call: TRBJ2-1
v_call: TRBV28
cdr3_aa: CASSLLGTSKEQFF
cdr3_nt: TGTGCCAGCAGTTTATTGGGGACTAGCAAGGAGCAGTTCTTC